A selection of T cell receptor beta chains follows, all from one sample in a study of cytomegalovirus exposure and HLA in healthy donors. The repertoire was sequenced with immunoSEQ multiplex PCR; TCRdb's copy has only in-frame clones and lacks some. The sample contains roughly 250,000 clones, around 87% of which appear only once. The sample consisted of PBMCs. The receptors originated from a woman between 18 and 29 years old in good health and CMV-seronegative. The conserved cysteine and the conserved F or W are not part of the CDR3 here.

ASSQVPQGETQY	TRBV4-3	TRBJ2-5
ASSQEDRGRETQY	TRBV4-1	TRBJ2-5
ASSEPDLLAGNTGELF	TRBV5-1	TRBJ2-2
ASSQERGNNSPLH	TRBV4-1	TRBJ1-6
ASRGGRLNTEAF	TRBV27	TRBJ1-1
ASSQDLYTGELF	TRBV4-2	TRBJ2-2
ASSIQDRFFNQPQH	TRBV19	TRBJ1-5
ASSQDQFGGRSEQF	TRBV4-1	TRBJ2-1
ATIVIQGMNTEAF	TRBV2	TRBJ1-1
ASSLEFTWTGTLKYQETQY	TRBV5-1	TRBJ2-5
ASSVEDMSNSPLH	TRBV9	TRBJ1-6
ATSREFGGKIPDTQY	TRBV15	TRBJ2-3
ASSYYAGGLGEQY	TRBV6-5	TRBJ2-7
ASSSRGSNQPQH	TRBV7-8	TRBJ1-5
ASIGQGARTEAF	TRBV6-5	TRBJ1-1
ASSRGQSLNEKLF	TRBV7-9	TRBJ1-4
ASSKGRGLETQY	TRBV21-1	TRBJ2-5
ASSLHRQGPRYGYT	TRBV28	TRBJ1-2
ASSVEGPGPLH	TRBV9	TRBJ1-6
ASSQVGVNTGELF	TRBV4-1	TRBJ2-2
ASSLGQGDWNTEAF	TRBV7-9	TRBJ1-1
ASSFTGTGPRGAEAF	TRBV5-1	TRBJ1-1
AISEGRGDIGEQF	TRBV10-3	TRBJ2-1
ASSVQGQVGNQPQH	TRBV9	TRBJ1-5
ASSPTGSSAYNEQF	TRBV27	TRBJ2-1
ASGLGQGAGEQF	TRBV12-5	TRBJ2-1
ASSLIRASGTDTQY	TRBV27	TRBJ2-3
ASTVTGANTGELF	TRBV9	TRBJ2-2
ASSRWTSWRTQY	TRBV7-2	TRBJ2-3
ASSLGLPYNEQF	TRBV5-6	TRBJ2-1
ASSPRQGPNEKLF	TRBV18	TRBJ1-4
ASSDRLGSSYNEQF	TRBV6-1	TRBJ2-1
ASSQGDFAYEQY	TRBV6-1	TRBJ2-7
ASSASGTRGDTQY	TRBV6-1	TRBJ2-3
ATEPERGTEAF	TRBV10-3	TRBJ1-1
ASSVAGGPWDTQY	TRBV9	TRBJ2-3
ASSLSGDNQPQH	TRBV7-9	TRBJ1-5
ASGWMERNGYT	TRBV19	TRBJ1-2
ATSGIAGSPLH	TRBV2	TRBJ1-6
ASSQVGRDRGRNEQF	TRBV4-1	TRBJ2-1
ASTQGYEQY	TRBV6-5	TRBJ2-7
ASSLAYGGAGDTQY	TRBV5-4	TRBJ2-3
ASSLSGTSNEQF	TRBV7-9	TRBJ2-1
ASSLGTASGANVLT	TRBV11-2	TRBJ2-6
ASSRYLDRPYNEQF	TRBV4-3	TRBJ2-1
ASSTRTGGKGAF	TRBV28	TRBJ1-1
ASSFRSQSSGNTIY	TRBV7-2	TRBJ1-3
ASSPTRQGGKDEQF	TRBV5-1	TRBJ2-1
SAEQGSYGYT	TRBV29-1	TRBJ1-2
ASSFVRGNYGYT	TRBV5-4	TRBJ1-2
ASSFPPTGTDEAF	TRBV28	TRBJ1-1
ASSYSEGGGTEAF	TRBV6-5	TRBJ1-1
ASSYLSPVGNTEAF	TRBV27	TRBJ1-1
ASSLRRGGASTDTQY	TRBV5-4	TRBJ2-3
ASGGRLGTEAF	TRBV4-1	TRBJ1-1
ASSRSSGTSTDTQY	TRBV5-1	TRBJ2-3
ATSSESQPQH	TRBV15	TRBJ1-5
ASSQQLGGQPQH	TRBV4-3	TRBJ1-5